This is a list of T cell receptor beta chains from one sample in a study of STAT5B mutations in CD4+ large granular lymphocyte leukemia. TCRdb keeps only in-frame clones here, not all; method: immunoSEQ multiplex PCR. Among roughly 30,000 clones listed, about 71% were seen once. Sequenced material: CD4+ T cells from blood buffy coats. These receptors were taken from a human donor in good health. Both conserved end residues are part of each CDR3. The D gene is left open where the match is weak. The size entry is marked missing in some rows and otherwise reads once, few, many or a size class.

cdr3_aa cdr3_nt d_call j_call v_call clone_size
CSVEDGGGIPVGEKLFF TGCAGCGTTGAAGATGGGGGCGGGATACCAGTCGGGGAAAAACTGTTTTTT . TRBJ1-4 TRBV29-1 .
CASSLVRSAGANVLTF TGCGCCAGCAGCTTGGTCAGGAGCGCTGGGGCCAACGTCCTGACTTTC . TRBJ2-6 TRBV5-1 .
CASSLDRPGTDTQYF TGCGCCAGCAGCTTGGACAGGCCTGGCACAGATACGCAGTATTTT . TRBJ2-3 TRBV5-1 .
CASSIARGGNQPQHF TGTGCCAGTAGTATTGCCAGGGGAGGCAATCAGCCCCAGCATTTT . TRBJ1-5 TRBV19 .
CASTKQIAGGRETQYF TGCGCCAGCACCAAACAGATAGCGGGGGGGCGGGAGACCCAGTACTTC TRBD2 TRBJ2-5 TRBV4-3 .
CASSGDRGSGYTF TGTGCCAGTAGTGGGGACAGGGGCTCTGGCTACACCTTC TRBD1 TRBJ1-2 TRBV2 few
CASSPLSRANYGYTF TGTGCCAGCAGTCCCCTAAGCAGAGCTAACTATGGCTACACCTTC . TRBJ1-2 TRBV28 .
CASSSRATGGAGSNTEAFF TGTGCCAGCAGCTCCCGGGCCACAGGGGGCGCGGGTTCGAACACTGAAGCTTTCTTT TRBD1 TRBJ1-1 TRBV7-8 .
CASTGGSYEQYF TGCGCCAGCACAGGTGGGTCCTACGAGCAGTACTTC . TRBJ2-7 TRBV10-2 .
CASSLLGAYTEAFF TGTGCCAGCAGTTTACTAGGGGCTTACACTGAAGCTTTCTTT . TRBJ1-1 TRBV27 .